The following is a T cell receptor (beta chain) sequence with its context. The antigen remains unidentified. The source of the sample is a study of cytomegalovirus exposure and HLA in healthy donors. Overall study context: Researchers found that more than 70% of 350 to 500 genotyped donors fell within the Caucasian-associated ancestry cluster. Study results and caveats: HLA alleles were associated with 16,951 TCR beta sequences in a later analysis at 0.05 false discovery rate.

Trimming shortened V by 2 bases and J by 4 bases, and 9 bases separated the two germline ends. Germline values: CDR1 MNHEY, CDR2 SMNVEV (reference sequence). The length of the CDR3 is 14 residues. Amplification used 60 Vbeta primers and 13 Jbeta primers. The method was immunoSEQ multiplex PCR; TCRdb's version includes in-frame clones alone and lacks a portion of them. Of about 150,000 clones in the sample, over 60% were seen once. The V and J genes are TRBV27 and TRBJ2-1, with unresolved D. This receptor was identified in a female donor in good health and CMV-seropositive. Material: PBMCs. The CDR3 bases are TGTGCCAGCAGTTTAGGTCTACCATACAATGAGCAGTTCTTC. Residues: CASSLGLPYNEQFF.